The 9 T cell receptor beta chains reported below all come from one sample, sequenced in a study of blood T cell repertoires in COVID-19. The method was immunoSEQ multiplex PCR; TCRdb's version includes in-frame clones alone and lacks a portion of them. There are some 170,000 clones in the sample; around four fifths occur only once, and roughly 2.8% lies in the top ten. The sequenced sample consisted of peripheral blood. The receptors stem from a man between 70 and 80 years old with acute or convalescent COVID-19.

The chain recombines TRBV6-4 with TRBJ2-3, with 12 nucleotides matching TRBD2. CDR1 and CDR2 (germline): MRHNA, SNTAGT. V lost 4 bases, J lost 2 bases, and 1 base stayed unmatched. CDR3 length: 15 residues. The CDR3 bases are TGTGCCAGCAGTGGGACTAGCGGGAACACAGATACGCAGTATTTT. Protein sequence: CASSGTSGNTDTQYF.

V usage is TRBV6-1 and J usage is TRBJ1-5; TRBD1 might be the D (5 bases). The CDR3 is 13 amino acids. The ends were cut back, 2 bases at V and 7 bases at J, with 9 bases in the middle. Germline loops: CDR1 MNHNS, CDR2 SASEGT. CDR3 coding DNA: TGTGCCAGCAGTGAACAGGGCGAACAGCCCCAGCATTTT. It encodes CASSEQGEQPQHF.

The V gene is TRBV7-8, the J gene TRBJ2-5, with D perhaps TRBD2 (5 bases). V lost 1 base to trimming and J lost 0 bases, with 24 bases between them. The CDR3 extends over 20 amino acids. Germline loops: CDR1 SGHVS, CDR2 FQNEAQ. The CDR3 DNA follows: TGTGCCAGCAGCTTAGTCCAGCCCTCCCTGATAGCGATGTACCAAGAGACCCAGTACTTC. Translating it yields CASSLVQPSLIAMYQETQYF.

Here the CDR3 DNA reads TGTGCCAGCAGTAACAGGGGGACTCCCCTCCACTTT. This codes for CASSNRGTPLHF. The chain is built from TRBV6-5 and TRBJ1-6; 8 nucleotides align to TRBD1. The CDR3 extends over 12 amino acids. V lost 5 bases to trimming and J lost 13 bases; unmatched junction nucleotides: 4. Germline assignment: CDR1 MNHEY and CDR2 SVGAGI.

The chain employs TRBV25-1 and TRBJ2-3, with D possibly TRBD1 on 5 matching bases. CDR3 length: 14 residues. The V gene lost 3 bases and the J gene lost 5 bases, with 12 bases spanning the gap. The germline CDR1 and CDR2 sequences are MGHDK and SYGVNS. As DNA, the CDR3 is TGTGCCAGCAGTGATGGTGGGGCTGGAGATACGCAGTATTTT. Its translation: CASSDGGAGDTQYF.

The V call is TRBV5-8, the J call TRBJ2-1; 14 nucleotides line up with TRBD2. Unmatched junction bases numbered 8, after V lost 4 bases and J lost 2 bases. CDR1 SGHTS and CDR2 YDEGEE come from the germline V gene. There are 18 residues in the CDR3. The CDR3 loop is CASSLQGTSGSPYNEQFF. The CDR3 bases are TGTGCCAGCAGCCTACAGGGGACTAGCGGGAGCCCCTACAATGAGCAGTTCTTC. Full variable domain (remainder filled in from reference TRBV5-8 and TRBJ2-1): EAGVTQSPTHLIKTRGQQATLRCSPISGHTSVYWYQQALGLGLQFLLWYDEGEERNRGNFPPRFSGRQFPNYSSELNVNALELEDSALYLCASSLQGTSGSPYNEQFFGPGTRLTVL.

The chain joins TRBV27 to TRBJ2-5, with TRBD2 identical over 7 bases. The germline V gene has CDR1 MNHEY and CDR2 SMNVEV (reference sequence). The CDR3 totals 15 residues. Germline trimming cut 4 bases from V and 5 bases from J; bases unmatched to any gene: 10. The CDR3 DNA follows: TGTGCCAGCAGTTCCCTAGGCACTAGCGAGGAGACCCAGTACTTC. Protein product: CASSSLGTSEETQYF.

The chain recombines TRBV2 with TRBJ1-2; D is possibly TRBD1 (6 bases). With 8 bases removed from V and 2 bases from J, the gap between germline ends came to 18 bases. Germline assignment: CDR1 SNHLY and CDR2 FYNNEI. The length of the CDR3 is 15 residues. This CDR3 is CASGQQATLNYGYTF. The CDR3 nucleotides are TGTGCCAGCGGACAGCAAGCAACCCTCAACTATGGCTACACCTTC.

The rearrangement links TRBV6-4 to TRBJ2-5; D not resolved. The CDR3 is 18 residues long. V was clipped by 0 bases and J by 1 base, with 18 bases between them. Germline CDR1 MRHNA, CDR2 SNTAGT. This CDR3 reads CASSDSRPRRHTQETQYF. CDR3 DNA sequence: TGTGCCAGCAGTGACTCCCGCCCTCGGCGACACACCCAAGAGACCCAGTACTTC.